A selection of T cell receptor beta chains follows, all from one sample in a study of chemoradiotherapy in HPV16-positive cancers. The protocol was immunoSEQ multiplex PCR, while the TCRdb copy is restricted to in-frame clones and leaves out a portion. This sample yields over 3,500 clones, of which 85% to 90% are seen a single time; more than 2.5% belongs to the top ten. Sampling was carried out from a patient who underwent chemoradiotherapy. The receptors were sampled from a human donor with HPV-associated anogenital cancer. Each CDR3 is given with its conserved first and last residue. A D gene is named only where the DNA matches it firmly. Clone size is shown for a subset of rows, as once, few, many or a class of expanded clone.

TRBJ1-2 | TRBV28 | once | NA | CASSLVGNYGYTF | TGTGCCAGCAGCCTCGTCGGAAACTATGGCTACACCTTC
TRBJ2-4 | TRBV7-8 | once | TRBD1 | CASSPRTGDSNIQYF | TGTGCCAGCAGCCCCAGGACAGGGGATTCGAACATTCAGTACTTC
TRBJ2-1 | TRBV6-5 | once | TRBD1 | CASSRQGAGEQFF | TGTGCCAGCAGTAGACAGGGGGCAGGAGAGCAGTTCTTC
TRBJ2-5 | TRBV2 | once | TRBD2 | CASSGTSGYQETQYF | TGTGCCAGCAGTGGGACTAGCGGGTACCAAGAGACCCAGTACTTC
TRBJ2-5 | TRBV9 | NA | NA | CASSPSVGGTQYF | TGTGCCAGCAGCCCCAGTGTGGGAGGGACCCAGTACTTC
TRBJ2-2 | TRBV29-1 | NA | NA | CSVALYTGELFF | TGCAGCGTTGCCCTCTATACCGGGGAGCTGTTTTTT
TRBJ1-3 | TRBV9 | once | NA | CASSVGEGTRGNTIYF | TGTGCCAGCAGCGTAGGGGAGGGGACTCGTGGAAACACCATATATTTT
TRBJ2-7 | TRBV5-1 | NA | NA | CASSLGEGGEQYF | TGCGCCAGCAGCTTGGGCGAGGGGGGGGAGCAGTACTTC
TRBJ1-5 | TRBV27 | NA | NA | CASSFTGSGNQPQHF | TGTGCCAGCAGTTTTACAGGGAGCGGCAATCAGCCCCAGCATTTT
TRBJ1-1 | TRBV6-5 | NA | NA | CASSYSGGLVTEAFF | TGTGCCAGCAGTTACTCGGGAGGGTTGGTCACTGAAGCTTTCTTT
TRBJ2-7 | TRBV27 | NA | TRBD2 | CASTAGTSGYYEQYF | TGTGCCAGCACTGCGGGGACTAGCGGGTACTACGAGCAGTACTTC
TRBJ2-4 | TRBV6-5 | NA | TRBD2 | CASSSWTSGSDIQYF | TGTGCCAGCAGTTCCTGGACTAGCGGGAGTGACATTCAGTACTTC
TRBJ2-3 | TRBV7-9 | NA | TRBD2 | CASSFPTSGTDTQYF | TGTGCCAGCAGCTTCCCGACTAGCGGCACAGATACGCAGTATTTT
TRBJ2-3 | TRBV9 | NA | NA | CASSAWQAKDTQYF | TGTGCCAGCAGCGCCTGGCAAGCCAAAGATACGCAGTATTTT
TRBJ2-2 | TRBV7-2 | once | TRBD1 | CASSRWGRGSEWVTGELFF | TGTGCCAGCAGCCGCTGGGGCAGGGGGAGTGAGTGGGTCACCGGGGAGCTGTTTTTT
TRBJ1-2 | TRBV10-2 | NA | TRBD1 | CASSGTGGSYGYTF | TGCGCCAGCAGTGGGACAGGGGGCTCCTATGGCTACACCTTC
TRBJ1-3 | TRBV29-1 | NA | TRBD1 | CSARTGNGNTIYF | TGCAGCGCCAGGACAGGGAACGGAAACACCATATATTTT
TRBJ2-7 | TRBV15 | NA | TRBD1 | CATSIQGAHEQYF | TGTGCCACCAGTATACAGGGGGCCCACGAGCAGTACTTC
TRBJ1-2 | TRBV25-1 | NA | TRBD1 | CASSPGQGDYGYTF | TGTGCCAGCAGTCCGGGACAGGGGGACTATGGCTACACCTTC
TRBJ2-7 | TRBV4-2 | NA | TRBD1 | CASSPTGTGGREQYF | TGTGCCAGCAGCCCCACCGGGACAGGGGGCCGCGAGCAGTACTTC
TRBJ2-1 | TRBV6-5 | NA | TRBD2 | CASRGGLAGYNEQFF | TGTGCCAGCAGGGGCGGACTAGCGGGTTACAATGAGCAGTTCTTC
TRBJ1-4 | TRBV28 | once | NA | CASRSELDYLFF | TGTGCCAGCAGGTCCGAATTAGACTATCTGTTTTTT
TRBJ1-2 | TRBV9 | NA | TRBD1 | CASSVGTGGIGYTF | TGTGCCAGCAGCGTAGGGACAGGGGGCATTGGCTACACCTTC
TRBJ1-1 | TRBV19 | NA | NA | CASSRSRMNTEAFF | TGTGCCAGTAGTCGGAGCCGGATGAACACTGAAGCTTTCTTT
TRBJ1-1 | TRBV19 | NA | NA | CASTTQSEAFF | TGTGCCAGCACCACCCAGTCTGAAGCTTTCTTT
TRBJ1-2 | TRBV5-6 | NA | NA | CASTIVWEDNYGYTF | TGTGCCAGCACCATAGTCTGGGAGGATAACTATGGCTACACCTTC
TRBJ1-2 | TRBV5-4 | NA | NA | CASSLAWGDGGYTF | TGTGCCAGCAGCTTGGCGTGGGGTGATGGGGGCTACACCTTC
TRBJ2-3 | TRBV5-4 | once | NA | CASRTGLNGSSDTQYF | TGTGCCAGCAGGACGGGGTTGAACGGGAGCTCAGATACGCAGTATTTT
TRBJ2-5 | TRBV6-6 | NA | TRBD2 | CASTPSGGAQETQYF | TGTGCCAGCACCCCTAGCGGGGGGGCCCAAGAGACCCAGTACTTC
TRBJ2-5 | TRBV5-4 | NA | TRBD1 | CASSLVQGAGETQYF | TGTGCCAGCAGCTTGGTGCAGGGGGCGGGGGAGACCCAGTACTTC
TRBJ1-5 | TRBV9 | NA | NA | CASSPAENQPQHF | TGTGCCAGCAGCCCCGCCGAAAATCAGCCCCAGCATTTT
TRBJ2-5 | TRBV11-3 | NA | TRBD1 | CASRNGQGAGETQYF | TGTGCCAGCAGGAATGGACAGGGGGCAGGGGAGACCCAGTACTTC
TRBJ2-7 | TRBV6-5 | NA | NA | CASSPGGAREQYF | TGTGCCAGCAGCCCAGGGGGGGCTCGGGAGCAGTACTTC
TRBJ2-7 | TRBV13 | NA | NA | CASSFLYEQYF | TGTGCCAGCAGCTTCCTCTACGAGCAGTACTTC
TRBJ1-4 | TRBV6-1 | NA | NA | CASSEAGSRNEKLFF | TGTGCCAGCAGTGAAGCGGGAAGCCGTAATGAAAAACTGTTTTTT
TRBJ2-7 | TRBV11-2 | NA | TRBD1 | CASSQGQGREQYF | TGTGCCAGCAGCCAGGGACAGGGAAGAGAGCAGTACTTC
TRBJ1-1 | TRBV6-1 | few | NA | CASVIPENTEAFF | TGTGCCAGCGTGATACCAGAGAACACTGAAGCTTTCTTT
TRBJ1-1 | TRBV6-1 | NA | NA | CASSGPRRLNTEAFF | TGTGCCAGCAGTGGTCCCAGGCGACTTAACACTGAAGCTTTCTTT
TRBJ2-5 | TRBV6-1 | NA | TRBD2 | CASTSKRGFAETQYF | TGTGCCAGCACTTCGAAGCGGGGTTTCGCGGAGACCCAGTACTTC
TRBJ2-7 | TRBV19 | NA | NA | CASKGGGYEQYF | TGTGCCAGTAAGGGAGGGGGCTACGAGCAGTACTTC
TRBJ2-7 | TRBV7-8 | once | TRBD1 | CASSQGVSYEQYF | TGTGCCAGCAGCCAGGGGGTAAGCTACGAGCAGTACTTC
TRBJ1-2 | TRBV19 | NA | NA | CASSILRHGTYGYTF | TGTGCCAGTAGTATACTCCGACACGGGACCTATGGCTACACCTTC
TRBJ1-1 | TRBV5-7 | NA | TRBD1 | CASRDGQGTEAFF | TGTGCCAGCAGGGATGGACAGGGAACTGAAGCTTTCTTT
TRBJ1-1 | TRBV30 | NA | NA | CAWSPLGTEAFF | TGTGCCTGGAGCCCACTGGGGACTGAAGCTTTCTTT
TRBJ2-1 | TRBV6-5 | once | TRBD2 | CASSYLAGEDEQFF | TGTGCCAGCAGTTACCTAGCGGGGGAGGATGAACAGTTCTTC
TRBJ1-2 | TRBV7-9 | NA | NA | CASSSPGFPGGYTF | TGTGCCAGCAGCTCACCCGGGTTTCCTGGTGGCTACACCTTC
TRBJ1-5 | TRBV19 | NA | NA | CASRGRQNSNQPQHF | TGTGCCAGTAGGGGTAGACAGAATAGCAATCAGCCCCAGCATTTT
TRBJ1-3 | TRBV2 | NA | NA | CASSPGRNTIYF | TGTGCCAGCAGTCCTGGGAGAAACACCATATATTTT
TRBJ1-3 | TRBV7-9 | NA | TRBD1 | CASSPGTGGRSGNTIYF | TGTGCCAGCAGTCCCGGGACAGGTGGTCGCTCTGGAAACACCATATATTTT
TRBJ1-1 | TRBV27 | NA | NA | CASSPRWGGGTEAFF | TGTGCCAGCAGTCCGAGATGGGGGGGCGGCACTGAAGCTTTCTTT
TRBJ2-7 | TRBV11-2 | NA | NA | CASSLGRATYEQYF | TGTGCCAGCAGCTTAGGGAGGGCAACCTACGAGCAGTACTTC
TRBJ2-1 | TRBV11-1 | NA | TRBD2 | CASSFWGGGAIDEQFF | TGTGCCAGCAGCTTTTGGGGCGGGGGGGCCATCGATGAGCAGTTCTTC
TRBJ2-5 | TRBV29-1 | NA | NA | CSVRGRVGQETQYF | TGCAGCGTTCGGGGAAGAGTAGGCCAAGAGACCCAGTACTTC
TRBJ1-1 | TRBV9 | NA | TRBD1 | CASSVGPAGGDVEAFF | TGTGCCAGCAGCGTAGGCCCGGCAGGGGGCGATGTTGAAGCTTTCTTT
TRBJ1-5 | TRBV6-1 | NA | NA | CASSEGQPQHF | TGTGCCAGCAGTGAAGGTCAGCCCCAGCATTTT
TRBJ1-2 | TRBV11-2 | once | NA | CASRPTDGNYGYTF | TGTGCCAGCAGGCCAACGGACGGTAACTATGGCTACACCTTC
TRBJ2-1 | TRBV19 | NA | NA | CASSHGGSSYNEQFF | TGTGCCAGTAGTCATGGTGGTTCCTCCTACAATGAGCAGTTCTTC
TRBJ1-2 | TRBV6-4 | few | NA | CASSAGEAYGYTF | TGTGCCAGCAGTGCAGGGGAGGCTTATGGCTACACCTTC
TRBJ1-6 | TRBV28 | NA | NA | CASRPGLLTARVRPLHF | TGTGCCAGCAGGCCGGGCCTACTCACCGCAAGGGTGAGGCCCCTCCACTTT